The 8 T cell receptor beta chains listed next were all sequenced from one sample in a study of blood T cell repertoires in COVID-19. Method: immunoSEQ multiplex PCR; TCRdb's copy keeps in-frame clones and lacks some. The profile shows about 220,000 clones, roughly 89% of them singletons. Sequences were obtained from peripheral blood. All receptors come from a man aged 25 to 40 who had recovered from COVID-19.

The chain joins TRBV12-3 or TRBV12-4 to TRBJ2-2; no clear D gene. Deletions cut 5 bases from V and 8 bases from J, with 6 bases between. This CDR3 is 11 amino acids long. The CDR3 loop is CASSPLGELFF. The CDR3 DNA reads TGTGCCAGCAGTCCTTTAGGGGAGCTGTTTTTT.

The gene calls are TRBV7-4 and TRBJ1-3, with a tentative D call TRBD1 (6 bases). Trimming shortened V by 5 bases and J by 0 bases, and 29 bases separated the two germline ends. Looked up from germline, CDR1 is SGHVT and CDR2 is SQSDAQ. The CDR3 is 21 residues long. CDR3 in DNA: TGTGCCAGCAGCCCTTATCTGGAACAGGGCCCCCCGGTATGCTCTGGAAACACCATATATTTT. Its translation: CASSPYLEQGPPVCSGNTIYF.

The chain uses TRBV28 and TRBJ2-2; a weak D match, TRBD2 (5 bases). The V gene lost 6 bases and the J gene lost 4 bases, with 15 bases spanning the gap. CDR3 length equals 15 residues. CDR1 and CDR2 from the germline V gene are MDHEN and SYDVKM. In nucleotides, the CDR3 is TGTGCCAGCAGCTTGGCCCGGGCGGGCACCGGGGAGCTGTTTTTT. Residues: CASSLARAGTGELFF.

The chain is built from TRBV7-6 and TRBJ1-2; D gene uncertain. The length of the CDR3 is 12 residues. Germline lookup yields CDR1 SGHVS and CDR2 FNYEAQ. Trimming took 5 bases from V and 8 from J, leaving 12 bases between them. CDR3 protein: CASSPGILGYTF. CDR3 coding DNA: TGTGCCAGCAGCCCGGGAATTCTCGGCTACACCTTC. Together with reference TRBV7-6 and TRBJ1-2, the CDR3 gives the full variable domain: GAGVSQSPRYKVTKRGQDVALRCDPISGHVSLYWYRQALGQGPEFLTYFNYEAQQDKSGLPNDRFSAERPEGSISTLTIQRTEQRDSAMYRCASSPGILGYTFGSGTRLTVV.

J is TRBJ2-5 and V is TRBV5-4; 11 nucleotides match TRBD2. The V segment lost 4 bases and the J segment 3 bases; nucleotides outside the gene matches: 2. Germline lookup yields CDR1 SGHNT and CDR2 YYREEE (reference sequence). The CDR3 has 14 residues. This chain's CDR3 is CASSVAGGKETQYF. In DNA form, the CDR3 reads TGTGCCAGCAGCGTAGCGGGGGGGAAAGAGACCCAGTACTTC.

The chain couples TRBV30 to TRBJ2-1; 11 bases line up with TRBD2. CDR3 length: 13 amino acids. The trim removed 3 bases at V and 7 bases at J, leaving 2 bases unmatched. Per the germline V gene, CDR1 is GTSNPN and CDR2 is SVGIG (reference sequence). CDR3 DNA: TGTGCCTGGAGGCCTAGCGGGGGGAATGAGCAGTTCTTC. Translation: CAWRPSGGNEQFF. Full variable domain (missing parts from reference TRBV30 and TRBJ2-1): SQTIHQWPATLVQPVGSPLSLECTVEGTSNPNLYWYRQAAGRGLQLLFYSVGIGQISSEVPQNLSASRPQDRQFILSSKKLLLSDSGFYLCAWRPSGGNEQFFGPGTRLTVL.

The CDR3, as DNA: TGCAGCGTTGAAGGCCCTAGCGGGGGGGCCTACAATGAGCAGTTCTTC. Protein: CSVEGPSGGAYNEQFF. The chain joins TRBV29-1 to TRBJ2-1; 12 bases map to TRBD2. This CDR3 is 16 amino acids long. CDR1 SQVTM and CDR2 ANQGSEA come from the germline V gene. With V trimmed by 1 base and J by 2 bases, 3 bases remained unmatched.

In the case of this clone: The identical CDR3 is also encoded by other nucleotide sequences in the sample. V and J are TRBV10-1 and TRBJ1-1; 8 nucleotides match TRBD1. CDR1 is WNHNN and CDR2 is SYGVQD in the germline V gene (reference sequence). Trimming at V came to 3 bases and at J to 5 bases, leaving 2 bases not matched to a gene. CDR3 length: 13 residues. Here the CDR3 reads CASSDRGRTEAFF. DNA of the CDR3: TGCGCCAGCAGTGACAGGGGGCGAACTGAAGCTTTCTTT.